This is a list of T cell receptor beta chains from one sample in a study of response to subunit inactivated influenza vaccine. TCRdb analysed the RT-PCR reads with MiXCR anew, one entry per CDR3 protein. The sample records about 160,000 distinct CDR3 sequences, about a tenth being singletons. The sequenced sample was non-naive T cells sorted from PBMCs, obtained roughly 46 days after vaccination. The receptors here all came from a man between 50 and 59 years old who received an inactivated influenza vaccine. CDR3s include the opening cysteine and the closing phenylalanine or tryptophan. The order of the fields is clone size, J gene, D gene, V gene, CDR3 protein, CDR3 DNA. A D gene is named only where the DNA matches it firmly. Rows give clone size only sometimes, using once, few, many, or a class for an expanded clone.

NA	TRBJ2-3	TRBD1	TRBV5-1	CASSPWGQGADTQYF	TGCGCCAGCAGCCCATGGGGACAGGGGGCAGATACGCAGTATTTT
NA	TRBJ2-5	NA	TRBV7-6	CASSPAVGVQETQYF	TGTGCCAGCAGCCCCGCGGTGGGAGTCCAAGAGACCCAGTACTTC
NA	TRBJ2-2	TRBD1	TRBV14	CASSLIKGDRGSGELFF	TGTGCCAGCAGCCTTATTAAGGGCGACAGGGGATCCGGGGAGCTGTTTTTT
many	TRBJ2-7	NA	TRBV20-1	CSATPGTKYEQYF	TGCAGTGCTACCCCCGGGACCAAATACGAGCAGTACTTC
few	TRBJ2-2	TRBD1	TRBV2	CASQGQGRNPGELFF	TGTGCCAGCCAAGGACAGGGGAGGAACCCCGGGGAGCTGTTTTTT
few	TRBJ2-6	NA	TRBV7-2	CASSLAGTGGANVLTF	TGTGCCAGCAGCTTAGCGGGGACGGGGGGGGCCAACGTCCTGACTTTC
few	TRBJ2-7	TRBD2	TRBV10-3	CAISDPGTSGGTYEQYF	TGTGCCATCAGTGATCCCGGGACTAGCGGGGGGACCTACGAGCAGTACTTC
NA	TRBJ2-2	NA	TRBV27	CASSFSAYTGELFF	TGTGCCAGCAGTTTCTCAGCCTACACCGGGGAGCTGTTTTTT
NA	TRBJ1-5	NA	TRBV6-2/TRBV6-3	CASSQGRYQPQHF	TGTGCCAGCAGTCAGGGACGGTATCAGCCCCAGCATTTT
many	TRBJ2-1	NA	TRBV6-2/TRBV6-3	CASSYSPLGGLYNEQFF	TGTGCCAGCAGTTATTCGCCTTTGGGCGGCCTTTACAATGAGCAGTTCTTC
NA	TRBJ2-2	NA	TRBV3-1	CAFSWRGNSNANTGELFF	TGTGCCTTCAGTTGGAGGGGGAATTCAAACGCGAACACCGGGGAGCTGTTTTTT
many	TRBJ1-4	NA	TRBV20-1	CSAPRRDRTEKLFF	TGCAGTGCTCCCCGGCGGGACCGGACTGAAAAACTGTTTTTT
many	TRBJ2-7	TRBD2	TRBV4-3	CASSQDVLAGGWQYF	TGCGCCAGCAGCCAAGATGTGCTAGCGGGAGGTTGGCAGTACTTC
few	TRBJ2-1	NA	TRBV5-1	CASRGETYNEQFF	TGCGCCAGCAGAGGAGAGACCTACAATGAGCAGTTCTTC
few	TRBJ2-5	NA	TRBV11-1	CASSGTGTRRETQYF	TGTGCCAGCAGCGGCACCGGGACCCGTAGAGAGACCCAGTACTTC
few	TRBJ2-3	TRBD1	TRBV29-1	CSARGKGQGSTDTQYF	TGCAGCGCGCGAGGAAAGGGACAGGGAAGCACAGATACGCAGTATTTT
NA	TRBJ1-3	TRBD1	TRBV11-2	CASSLSQDRVIPGNTIYF	TGTGCCAGCAGCTTGTCGCAGGACAGGGTGATCCCTGGAAACACCATATATTTT
NA	TRBJ2-1	TRBD2	TRBV12-3/TRBV12-4	CASSLSPAGGLLSSYNEQFF	TGTGCCAGCAGTTTAAGTCCCGCGGGGGGGTTACTAAGCTCCTACAATGAGCAGTTCTTC
NA	TRBJ2-5	NA	TRBV20-1	CSAILRETQYF	TGCAGTGCTATTCTCCGAGAGACCCAGTACTTC
many	TRBJ2-7	NA	TRBV10-3	CAISEGRGRSEQYF	TGTGCCATCAGTGAGGGCAGGGGCCGCAGCGAGCAGTACTTC